The present TCR beta chain was sequenced within a study of CD8 T cells in ankylosing spondylitis. In its sample, this clonotype was seen a few times. Its matching antigen is unknown. The germline V gene has CDR1 DFQATT and CDR2 SNEGSKA (reference sequence). This CDR3 region has 15 residues. The V and J ends lost 6 bases and 3 bases, in that order; junction bases with no gene match: 13. Quantitative barcoded 5'-RACE was used to prepare TCR beta libraries. TCRdb re-derived calls from the 5' RACE reads in MiXCR, one entry per CDR3 protein. The sample contains about 480,000 distinct CDR3 sequences, 17% of which appear only once. General study points: Both synovial fluid and blood in reactive arthritis had previously been reported to carry some motif variants. What seemed typical of ankylosing spondylitis blood was a TCR beta motif built from several highly homologous variants.

The chain recombines TRBV20-1 with TRBJ2-5; TRBD2 aligns across 7 bases. The sample taken for sequencing was blood, either unsorted or a sorted T cell fraction (not recorded which). The sequence derives from a male donor with ankylosing spondylitis. Here the CDR3 reads CSAAPPGGTKETQYF. CDR3 sequence (DNA): TGCAGTGCAGCTCCCCCGGGGGGAACTAAAGAGACCCAGTACTTC.